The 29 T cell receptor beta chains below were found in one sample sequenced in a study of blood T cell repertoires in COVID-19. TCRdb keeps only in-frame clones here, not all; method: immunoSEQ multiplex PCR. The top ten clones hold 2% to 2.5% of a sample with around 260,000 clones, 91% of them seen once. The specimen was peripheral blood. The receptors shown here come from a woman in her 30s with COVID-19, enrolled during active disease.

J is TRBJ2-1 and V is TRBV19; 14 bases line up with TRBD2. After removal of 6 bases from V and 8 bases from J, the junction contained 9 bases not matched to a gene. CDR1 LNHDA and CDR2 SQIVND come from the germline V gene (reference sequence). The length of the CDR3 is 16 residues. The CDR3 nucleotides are TGTGCCAGTAGAAATGCCGGGACTAGCGGGAGCTATGAGCAGTTCTTC. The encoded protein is CASRNAGTSGSYEQFF.

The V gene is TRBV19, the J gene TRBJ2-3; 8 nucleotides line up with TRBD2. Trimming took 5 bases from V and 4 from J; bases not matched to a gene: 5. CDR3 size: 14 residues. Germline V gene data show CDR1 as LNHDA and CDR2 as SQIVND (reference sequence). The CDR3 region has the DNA TGTGCCAGTAGTCCAGCGGGAGCTCCAGATACGCAGTATTTT. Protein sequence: CASSPAGAPDTQYF.

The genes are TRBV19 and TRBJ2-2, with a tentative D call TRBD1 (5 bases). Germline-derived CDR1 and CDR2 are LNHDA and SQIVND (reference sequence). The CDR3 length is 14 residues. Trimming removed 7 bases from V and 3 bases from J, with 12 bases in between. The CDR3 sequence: CASMGRADTGELFF. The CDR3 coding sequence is TGTGCCAGTATGGGCAGGGCGGACACCGGGGAGCTGTTTTTT. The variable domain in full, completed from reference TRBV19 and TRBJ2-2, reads DGGITQSPKYLFRKEGQNVTLSCEQNLNHDAMYWYRQDPGQGLRLIYYSQIVNDFQKGDIAEGYSVSREKKESFPLTVTSAQKNPTAFYLCASMGRADTGELFFGEGSRLTVL.

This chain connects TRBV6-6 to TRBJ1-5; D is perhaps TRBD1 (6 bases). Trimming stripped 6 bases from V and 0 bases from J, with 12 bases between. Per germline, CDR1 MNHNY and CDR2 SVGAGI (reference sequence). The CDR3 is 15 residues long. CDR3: CASSPGQNSNQPQHF. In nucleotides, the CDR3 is TGTGCCAGCAGCCCTGGACAGAATAGCAATCAGCCCCAGCATTTT.

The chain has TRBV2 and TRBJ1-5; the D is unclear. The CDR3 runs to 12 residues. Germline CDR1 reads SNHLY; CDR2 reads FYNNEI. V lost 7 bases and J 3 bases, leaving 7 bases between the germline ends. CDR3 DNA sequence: TGTGCCAGCAATATAGACAATCAGCCCCAGCATTTT. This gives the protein CASNIDNQPQHF.

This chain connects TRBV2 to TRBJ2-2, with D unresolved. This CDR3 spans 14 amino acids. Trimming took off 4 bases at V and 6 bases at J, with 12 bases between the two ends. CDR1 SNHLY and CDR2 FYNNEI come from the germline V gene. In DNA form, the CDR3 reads TGTGCCAGCAGTGGGCAGGTCACGGCCGGGGAGCTGTTTTTT. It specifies CASSGQVTAGELFF.

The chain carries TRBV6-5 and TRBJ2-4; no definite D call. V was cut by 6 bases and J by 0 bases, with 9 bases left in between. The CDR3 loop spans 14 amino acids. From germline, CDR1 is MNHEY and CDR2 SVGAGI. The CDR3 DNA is TGTGCCAGCAGCCCCCTATTAGCCAAAAACATTCAGTACTTC. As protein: CASSPLLAKNIQYF.

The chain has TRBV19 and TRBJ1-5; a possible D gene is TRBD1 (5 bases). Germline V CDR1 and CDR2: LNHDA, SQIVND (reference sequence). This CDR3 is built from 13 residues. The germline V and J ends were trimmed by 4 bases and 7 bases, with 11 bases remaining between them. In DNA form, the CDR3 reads TGTGCCAGTAGTACCGTCCAGGGACAGCCCCAGCATTTT. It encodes CASSTVQGQPQHF.

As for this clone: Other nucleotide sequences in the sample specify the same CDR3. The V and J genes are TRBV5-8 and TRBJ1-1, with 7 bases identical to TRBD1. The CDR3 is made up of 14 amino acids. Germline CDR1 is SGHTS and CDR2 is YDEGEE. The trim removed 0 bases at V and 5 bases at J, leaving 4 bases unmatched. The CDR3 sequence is CASSLDRGGTEAFF. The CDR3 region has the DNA TGTGCCAGCAGCTTGGACAGGGGAGGTACTGAAGCTTTCTTT.

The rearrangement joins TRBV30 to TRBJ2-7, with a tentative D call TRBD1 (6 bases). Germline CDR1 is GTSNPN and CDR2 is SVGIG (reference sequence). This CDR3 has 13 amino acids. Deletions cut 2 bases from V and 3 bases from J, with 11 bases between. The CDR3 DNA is TGTGCCTGGAGTTGGGGCAGGGGCTACGAGCAGTACTTC. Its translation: CAWSWGRGYEQYF. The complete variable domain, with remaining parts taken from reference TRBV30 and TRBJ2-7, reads SQTIHQWPATLVQPVGSPLSLECTVEGTSNPNLYWYRQAAGRGLQLLFYSVGIGQISSEVPQNLSASRPQDRQFILSSKKLLLSDSGFYLCAWSWGRGYEQYFGPGTRLTVT.

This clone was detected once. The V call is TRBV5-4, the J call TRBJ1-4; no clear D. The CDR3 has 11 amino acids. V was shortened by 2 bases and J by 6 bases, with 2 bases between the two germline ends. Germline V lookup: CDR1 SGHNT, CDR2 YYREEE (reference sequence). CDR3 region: CASSFDEKLFF. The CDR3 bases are TGTGCCAGCAGCTTCGATGAAAAACTGTTTTTT.

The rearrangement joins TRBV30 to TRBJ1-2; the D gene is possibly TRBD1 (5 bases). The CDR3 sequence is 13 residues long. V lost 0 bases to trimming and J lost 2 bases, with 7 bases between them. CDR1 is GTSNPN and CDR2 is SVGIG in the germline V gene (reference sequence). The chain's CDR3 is CAWSVQANYGYTF. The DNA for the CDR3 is TGTGCCTGGAGTGTACAGGCGAACTATGGCTACACCTTC.

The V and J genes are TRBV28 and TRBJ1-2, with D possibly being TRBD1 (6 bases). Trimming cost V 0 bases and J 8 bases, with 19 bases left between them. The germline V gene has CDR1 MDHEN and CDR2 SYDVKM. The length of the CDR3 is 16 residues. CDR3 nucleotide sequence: TGTGCCAGCAGTTTATGGACAGGAATCCTTAGTGGGGGCTACACCTTC. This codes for CASSLWTGILSGGYTF.

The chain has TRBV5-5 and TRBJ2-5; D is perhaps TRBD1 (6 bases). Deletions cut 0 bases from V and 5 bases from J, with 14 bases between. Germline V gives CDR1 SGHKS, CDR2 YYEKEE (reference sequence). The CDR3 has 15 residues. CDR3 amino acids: CASSLDGQGGETQYF. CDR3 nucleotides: TGTGCCAGCAGCTTGGATGGACAAGGGGGTGAGACCCAGTACTTC.

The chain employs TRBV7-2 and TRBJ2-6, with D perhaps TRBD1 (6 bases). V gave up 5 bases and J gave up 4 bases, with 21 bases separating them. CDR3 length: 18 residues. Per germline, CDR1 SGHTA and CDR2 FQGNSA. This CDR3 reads CASSLRLQGNLGANVLTF. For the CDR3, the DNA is TGTGCCAGCAGCCTAAGGTTGCAGGGGAATCTGGGGGCCAACGTCCTGACTTTC.

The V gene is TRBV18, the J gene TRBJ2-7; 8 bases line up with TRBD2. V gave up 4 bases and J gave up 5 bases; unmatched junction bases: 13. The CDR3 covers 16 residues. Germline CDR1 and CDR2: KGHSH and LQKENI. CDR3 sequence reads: CASSHRLSGRTDEQYF. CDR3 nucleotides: TGTGCCAGCTCACACCGACTGAGCGGGAGAACCGACGAGCAGTACTTC.

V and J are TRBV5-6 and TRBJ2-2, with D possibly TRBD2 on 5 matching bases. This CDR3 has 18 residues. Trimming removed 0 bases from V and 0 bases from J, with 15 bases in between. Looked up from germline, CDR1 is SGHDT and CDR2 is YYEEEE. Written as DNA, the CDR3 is TGTGCCAGCAGCTTGGTAGAGCTAGCTGAAACGAACACCGGGGAGCTGTTTTTT. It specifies CASSLVELAETNTGELFF. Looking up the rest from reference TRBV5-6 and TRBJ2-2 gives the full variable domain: DAGVTQSPTHLIKTRGQQVTLRCSPKSGHDTVSWYQQALGQGPQFIFQYYEEEERQRGNFPDRFSGHQFPNYSSELNVNALLLGDSALYLCASSLVELAETNTGELFFGEGSRLTVL.

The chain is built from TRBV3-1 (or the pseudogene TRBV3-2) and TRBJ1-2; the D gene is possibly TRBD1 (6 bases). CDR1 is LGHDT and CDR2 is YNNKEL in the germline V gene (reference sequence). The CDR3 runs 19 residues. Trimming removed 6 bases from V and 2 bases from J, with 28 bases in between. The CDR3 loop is CASSQNAPGQRALNYGYTF. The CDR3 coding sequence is TGTGCCAGCAGTCAGAATGCCCCGGGACAAAGGGCCCTAAACTATGGCTACACCTTC.

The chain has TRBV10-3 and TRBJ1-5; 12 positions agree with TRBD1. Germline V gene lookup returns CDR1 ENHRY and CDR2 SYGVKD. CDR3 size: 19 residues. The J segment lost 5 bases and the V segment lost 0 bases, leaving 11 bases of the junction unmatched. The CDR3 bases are TGTGCCATCAGTGAGTCCAGCTCGGCGGGACAGGGGGCGGATCAGCCCCAGCATTTT. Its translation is CAISESSSAGQGADQPQHF.

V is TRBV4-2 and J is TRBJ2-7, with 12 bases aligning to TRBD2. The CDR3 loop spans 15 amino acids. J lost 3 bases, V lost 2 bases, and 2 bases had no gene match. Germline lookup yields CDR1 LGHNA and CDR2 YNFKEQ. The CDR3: CASSQPGLAGYEQYF. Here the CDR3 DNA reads TGTGCCAGCAGCCAACCGGGACTAGCGGGCTACGAGCAGTACTTC.

Written as DNA, the CDR3 is TGTGCCAGCAGCTTGGCAGTGGGGCGCAGCAATCAGCCCCAGCATTTT. This sequence encodes CASSLAVGRSNQPQHF. The rearrangement links TRBV5-5 to TRBJ1-5, with a tentative D call TRBD1 (5 bases). This CDR3 has 16 residues. Trimming cost V 0 bases and J 1 base, with 11 bases left between them. Germline V lookup: CDR1 SGHKS, CDR2 YYEKEE (reference sequence).

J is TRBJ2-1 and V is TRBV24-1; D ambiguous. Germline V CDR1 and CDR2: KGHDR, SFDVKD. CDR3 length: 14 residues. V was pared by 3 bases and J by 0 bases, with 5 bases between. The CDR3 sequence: CATSDTSSYNEQFF. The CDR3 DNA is TGTGCCACCAGTGATACGAGCTCCTACAATGAGCAGTTCTTC.

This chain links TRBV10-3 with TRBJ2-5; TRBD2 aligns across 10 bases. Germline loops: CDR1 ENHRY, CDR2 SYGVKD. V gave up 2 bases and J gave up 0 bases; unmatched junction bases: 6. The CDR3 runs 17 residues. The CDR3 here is CAISEGGLAAYQETQYF. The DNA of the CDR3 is TGTGCCATCAGTGAGGGCGGACTAGCGGCGTACCAAGAGACCCAGTACTTC.

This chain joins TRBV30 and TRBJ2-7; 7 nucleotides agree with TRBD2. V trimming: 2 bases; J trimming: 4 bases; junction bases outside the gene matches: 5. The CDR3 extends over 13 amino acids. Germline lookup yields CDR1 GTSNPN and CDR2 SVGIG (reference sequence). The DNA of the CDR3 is TGTGCCTGGAGTCCGACTAGCAGGTACGAGCAGTACTTC. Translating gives CAWSPTSRYEQYF.

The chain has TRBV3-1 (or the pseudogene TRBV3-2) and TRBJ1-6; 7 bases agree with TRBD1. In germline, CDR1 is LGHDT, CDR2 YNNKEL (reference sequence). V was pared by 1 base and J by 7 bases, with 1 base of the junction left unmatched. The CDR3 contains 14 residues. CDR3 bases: TGTGCCAGCAGCCAAGGGGACAGCAATTCACCCCTCCACTTT. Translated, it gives CASSQGDSNSPLHF.

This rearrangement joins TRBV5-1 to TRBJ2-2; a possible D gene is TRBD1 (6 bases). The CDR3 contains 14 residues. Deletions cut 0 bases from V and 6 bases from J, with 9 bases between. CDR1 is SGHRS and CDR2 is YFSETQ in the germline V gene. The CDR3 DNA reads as TGCGCCAGCAGCTTGGACAGGGTCGCCGGGGAGCTGTTTTTT. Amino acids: CASSLDRVAGELFF.

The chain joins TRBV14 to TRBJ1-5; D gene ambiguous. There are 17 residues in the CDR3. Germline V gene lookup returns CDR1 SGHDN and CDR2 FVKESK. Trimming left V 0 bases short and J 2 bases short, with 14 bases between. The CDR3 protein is CASSQDEGRLGNQPQHF. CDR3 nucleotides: TGTGCCAGCAGCCAAGATGAGGGTAGGTTGGGCAATCAGCCCCAGCATTTT.

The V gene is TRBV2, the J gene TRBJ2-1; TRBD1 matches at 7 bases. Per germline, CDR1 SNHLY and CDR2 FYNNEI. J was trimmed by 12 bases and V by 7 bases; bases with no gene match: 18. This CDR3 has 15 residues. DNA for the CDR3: TGTGCCAGCATCCCGCTCCGGGACAGCTTTGGGGGGCAGTTCTTC. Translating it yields CASIPLRDSFGGQFF.

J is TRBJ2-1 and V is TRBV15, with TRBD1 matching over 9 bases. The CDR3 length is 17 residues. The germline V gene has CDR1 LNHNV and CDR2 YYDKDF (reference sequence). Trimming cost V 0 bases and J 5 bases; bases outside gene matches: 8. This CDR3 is CATSRDTTGGLHNEQFF. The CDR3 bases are TGTGCCACCAGCAGAGATACGACAGGGGGACTCCACAATGAGCAGTTCTTC. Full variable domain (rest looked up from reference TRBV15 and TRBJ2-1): DAMVIQNPRYQVTQFGKPVTLSCSQTLNHNVMYWYQQKSSQAPKLLFHYYDKDFNNEADTPDNFQSRRPNTSFCFLDIRSPGLGDTAMYLCATSRDTTGGLHNEQFFGPGTRLTVL.